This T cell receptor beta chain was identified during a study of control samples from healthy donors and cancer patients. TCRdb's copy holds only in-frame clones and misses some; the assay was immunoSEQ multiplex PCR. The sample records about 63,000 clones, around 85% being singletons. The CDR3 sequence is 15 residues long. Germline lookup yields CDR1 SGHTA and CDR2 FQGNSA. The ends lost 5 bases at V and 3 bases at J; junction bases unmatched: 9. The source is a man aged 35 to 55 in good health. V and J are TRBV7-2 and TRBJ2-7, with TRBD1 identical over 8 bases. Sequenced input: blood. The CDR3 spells CASSPRTGRSYEQYF. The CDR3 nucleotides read TGTGCCAGCAGCCCGCGGACAGGGCGAAGCTACGAGCAGTACTTC.